This TCR beta chain was recovered during a study of neoadjuvant anti-PD-1 for oral cavity cancer. Study-wide points: Only three patients per response group were TCR-analyzed; validation needed.

A note on this clone: Its antigen is unknown.

The data were produced by immunoSEQ multiplex PCR, yet TCRdb's version contains in-frame clones alone and is incomplete. The repertoire holds approximately 13,000 clones, with approximately 69% as singletons. Time point specified: after neoadjuvant nivolumab, at surgical resection. Stage II-IVA oral cavity squamous cell carcinoma was new and untreated by systemic or radiation therapy. The sequencing used PBMCs, collected after nivolumab (anti-PD-1) treatment. The sequence came from a person between 40 and 79 years old with oral cavity squamous cell carcinoma.

The DNA for the CDR3 is TGTGCCAGCAGTGTTACGGACTATGGCTACACCTTC. It specifies CASSVTDYGYTF. This rearrangement joins TRBV2 to TRBJ1-2; D not resolved. Between the trimmed V and J ends, which lost 4 bases and 3 bases, there was a span of 6 bases. Germline V gene lookup returns CDR1 SNHLY and CDR2 FYNNEI. The CDR3 is 12 amino acids.